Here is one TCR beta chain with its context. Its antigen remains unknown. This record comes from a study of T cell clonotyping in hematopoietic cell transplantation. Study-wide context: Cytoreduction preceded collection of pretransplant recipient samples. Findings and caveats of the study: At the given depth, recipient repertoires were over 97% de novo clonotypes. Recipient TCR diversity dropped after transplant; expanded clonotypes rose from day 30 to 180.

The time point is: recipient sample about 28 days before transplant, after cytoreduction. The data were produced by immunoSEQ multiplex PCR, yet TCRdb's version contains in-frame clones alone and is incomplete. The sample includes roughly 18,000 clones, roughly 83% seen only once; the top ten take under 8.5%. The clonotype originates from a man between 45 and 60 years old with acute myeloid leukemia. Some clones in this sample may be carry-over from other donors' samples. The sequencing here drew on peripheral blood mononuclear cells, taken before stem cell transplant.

The CDR3 sequence: CASSQDISVRDEQYF. CDR3 nucleotide sequence: TGTGCCAGCAGCCAAGACATCTCGGTTAGGGACGAGCAGTACTTC. The chain has TRBV14 and TRBJ2-7; D is unclear. The CDR3 has 15 amino acids. Germline V gene sequence: CDR1 SGHDN, CDR2 FVKESK. V was clipped by 0 bases and J by 5 bases, with 14 bases between them.